The rows below give T cell receptor beta chains drawn from one sample of a study of CD8 T cells in Susac syndrome. TCRdb re-called the immunoSEQ multiplex PCR reads with MiXCR, one entry per CDR3 protein. The repertoire holds about 240,000 distinct CDR3 sequences, with almost 97% as singletons. The material sequenced was CD4+ T cells from PBMCs. All receptors derive from a human donor with Susac syndrome. Each CDR3 is given with its conserved first and last residue. The D gene is left open where the match is weak. Clone size, where shown, is once, few, many, or a class for clones that have expanded.

v_gene: TRBV14
abundance: .
j_gene: TRBJ1-1
d_gene: TRBD1
CDR3nt: TGTGCCAGCAGCCGAACCCGGACAGGGCTCACTGAAGCTTTCTTT
CDR3aa: CASSRTRTGLTEAFF

v_gene: TRBV14
abundance: .
j_gene: TRBJ2-7
d_gene: .
CDR3nt: TGTGCCAGCAGCCAAGATCTAGGCCAGGGGTTTTACGAGCAGTACTTC
CDR3aa: CASSQDLGQGFYEQYF

v_gene: TRBV14
abundance: .
j_gene: TRBJ1-3
d_gene: .
CDR3nt: TGTGCCAGCAGCCCCCAGGGAAACACCATATATTTT
CDR3aa: CASSPQGNTIYF

v_gene: TRBV9
abundance: once
j_gene: TRBJ1-1
d_gene: .
CDR3nt: TGTGCCAGCAGCCTCGTATCGGACGCCGCTGAAGCTTTCTTT
CDR3aa: CASSLVSDAAEAFF

v_gene: TRBV30
abundance: .
j_gene: TRBJ1-1
d_gene: .
CDR3nt: TGTGCCTGGAGTGGGCGGCTGAACACTGAAGCTTTCTTT
CDR3aa: CAWSGRLNTEAFF

v_gene: TRBV3-1
abundance: .
j_gene: TRBJ2-3
d_gene: TRBD2
CDR3nt: TGTGCCAGCAGCCAAGTGTCTAGCGGGAGTACAGATACGCAGTATTTT
CDR3aa: CASSQVSSGSTDTQYF

v_gene: TRBV4-1
abundance: .
j_gene: TRBJ2-1
d_gene: TRBD2
CDR3nt: TGCGCCAGCAGCCAAGACGGGACTAGCGGATCCATCAGCTCCTACAATGAGCAGTTCTTC
CDR3aa: CASSQDGTSGSISSYNEQFF

v_gene: TRBV5-1
abundance: .
j_gene: TRBJ2-7
d_gene: TRBD2
CDR3nt: TGCGCCAGCAGCCAGCTAGCGGGGAATCCCTACGAGCAGTACTTC
CDR3aa: CASSQLAGNPYEQYF

v_gene: TRBV30
abundance: .
j_gene: TRBJ2-5
d_gene: TRBD2
CDR3nt: TGTGCCTACTTAGGGGCGGGAGGTCAAGAGACCCAGTACTTC
CDR3aa: CAYLGAGGQETQYF

v_gene: TRBV19
abundance: .
j_gene: TRBJ1-5
d_gene: .
CDR3nt: TGTGCCAGTAGTAGGTGGGATCAGCCCCAGCATTTT
CDR3aa: CASSRWDQPQHF

v_gene: TRBV3-1
abundance: once
j_gene: TRBJ1-1
d_gene: .
CDR3nt: TGTGCCAGCAGCCAAGTAAAGGGGTGGTCTGAAACTGAAGCTTTCTTT
CDR3aa: CASSQVKGWSETEAFF

v_gene: TRBV6-5
abundance: .
j_gene: TRBJ2-2
d_gene: .
CDR3nt: TGTGCCAGCAGCTACACAAGAACTAGCGGGGAGCTGTTTTTT
CDR3aa: CASSYTRTSGELFF

v_gene: TRBV5-1
abundance: .
j_gene: TRBJ2-2
d_gene: TRBD1
CDR3nt: TGCGCCAGTTTGACAGGGACCACCGGGGAGCTGTTTTTT
CDR3aa: CASLTGTTGELFF

v_gene: TRBV19
abundance: .
j_gene: TRBJ2-7
d_gene: TRBD2
CDR3nt: TGTGCCAGTAGATCACTAGCGGGAGCGGACTACGAGCAGTACTTC
CDR3aa: CASRSLAGADYEQYF

v_gene: TRBV6-1
abundance: .
j_gene: TRBJ2-3
d_gene: .
CDR3nt: TGTGCCAGCAGTGACGCGCGGGGCACAGATACGCAGTATTTT
CDR3aa: CASSDARGTDTQYF

v_gene: TRBV20-1
abundance: .
j_gene: TRBJ2-1
d_gene: TRBD2
CDR3nt: TGCAGTGCTAGTTACCTAAGCGGGGACTCCTACAATGAGCAGTTCTTC
CDR3aa: CSASYLSGDSYNEQFF

v_gene: TRBV18
abundance: .
j_gene: TRBJ2-1
d_gene: .
CDR3nt: TGTGCCAGCTCATCGACAGACAATGAGCAGTTCTTC
CDR3aa: CASSSTDNEQFF

v_gene: TRBV29-1
abundance: .
j_gene: TRBJ1-3
d_gene: .
CDR3nt: TGCAGCGTGACGACAGGAGACGGAAACACCATATATTTT
CDR3aa: CSVTTGDGNTIYF

v_gene: TRBV12-3/TRBV12-4
abundance: .
j_gene: TRBJ2-1
d_gene: .
CDR3nt: TGTGCCAGCAGTTTGACGGAGAGCTCCTACAATGAGCAGTTCTTC
CDR3aa: CASSLTESSYNEQFF

v_gene: TRBV7-8
abundance: .
j_gene: TRBJ2-7
d_gene: TRBD2
CDR3nt: TGTGCCAGCAGCTTAGCTCGTGGGAGGGATTACGAGCAGTACTTC
CDR3aa: CASSLARGRDYEQYF

v_gene: TRBV29-1
abundance: .
j_gene: TRBJ2-4
d_gene: .
CDR3nt: TGCAGCGCCCCCGACATTCAGTACTTC
CDR3aa: CSAPDIQYF

v_gene: TRBV20-1
abundance: .
j_gene: TRBJ2-3
d_gene: TRBD2
CDR3nt: TGCAGTGCTAGCCTCGGGACTAGCGGGAGTTTGACAGATACGCAGTATTTT
CDR3aa: CSASLGTSGSLTDTQYF

v_gene: TRBV19
abundance: .
j_gene: TRBJ1-1
d_gene: .
CDR3nt: TGTGCCAGTATCGGGGGCCGACGTGAAGCTTTCTTT
CDR3aa: CASIGGRREAFF

v_gene: TRBV6-5
abundance: .
j_gene: TRBJ2-3
d_gene: .
CDR3nt: TGTGCCAGCAGTTACTGGTCCAGCACAGATACGCAGTATTTT
CDR3aa: CASSYWSSTDTQYF

v_gene: TRBV7-3
abundance: .
j_gene: TRBJ2-1
d_gene: .
CDR3nt: TGTGCCAGCAGCTGGGGAGCGAGCTCCTACAATGAGCAGTTCTTC
CDR3aa: CASSWGASSYNEQFF

v_gene: TRBV11-3
abundance: .
j_gene: TRBJ2-7
d_gene: .
CDR3nt: TGTGCCAGCAGCTTAGGTAGGGCCTCCTACGAGCAGTACTTC
CDR3aa: CASSLGRASYEQYF

v_gene: TRBV9
abundance: .
j_gene: TRBJ2-5
d_gene: TRBD2
CDR3nt: TGTGCCAGCACGGCGGGAGTGGGAGAGACCCAGTACTTC
CDR3aa: CASTAGVGETQYF

v_gene: TRBV28
abundance: .
j_gene: TRBJ2-1
d_gene: TRBD2
CDR3nt: TGTGCCAGCAGCCGGCTAGCGGCCTTTGCCGGGGAGTTCTTC
CDR3aa: CASSRLAAFAGEFF

v_gene: TRBV18
abundance: .
j_gene: TRBJ2-7
d_gene: .
CDR3nt: TGTGCCAGCTCACTGGTAAACGGGGAGCGGGACGAGCAGTACTTC
CDR3aa: CASSLVNGERDEQYF

v_gene: TRBV20-1
abundance: once
j_gene: TRBJ1-4
d_gene: .
CDR3nt: TGCAGTGCTAGGGGACCCCCGGCGGGAGAAAAACTGTTTTTT
CDR3aa: CSARGPPAGEKLFF

v_gene: TRBV12-3/TRBV12-4
abundance: few
j_gene: TRBJ2-5
d_gene: TRBD1
CDR3nt: TGTGCCAGCAGTATCCGACAGGGTGAGACCCAGTACTTC
CDR3aa: CASSIRQGETQYF

v_gene: TRBV15
abundance: .
j_gene: TRBJ2-2
d_gene: TRBD2
CDR3nt: TGTGCCACCAGCAGAGATGGGGGGGCGAACACCGGGGAGCTGTTTTTT
CDR3aa: CATSRDGGANTGELFF